The TCR beta chain described here comes from a study of early T cells in non-severe SARS-CoV-2 infection. General study points: Sequences matched to VDJdb favored anti-spike CD8 responses, while private and CD4 specificities were missed.

There are 16 residues in the CDR3. Trimming took 6 bases from V and 1 from J, leaving 19 bases between them. The germline V gene encodes CDR1 SQVTM and CDR2 ANQGSEA. Individual cDNA molecules each received unique molecular identifiers attached to them. TCRdb ran MiXCR on the 5' RACE reads and lists one entry per CDR3 protein. Here the sample spans more than 85,000 distinct CDR3 sequences, 10% to 15% being singletons. Comments on this clonotype: Its specificity is not known.

This clonotype originated in an adult who was a healthcare worker with PCR-confirmed SARS-CoV-2 infection or an uninfected control (not recorded which). Sequenced material: whole blood, taken at baseline. This rearrangement joins TRBV29-1 to TRBJ2-1, with D possibly TRBD2 on 6 matching bases. The CDR3 region is CSVQGFIGGSYNEQFF. The CDR3 DNA follows: TGCAGCGTCCAGGGATTCATCGGGGGTTCCTACAATGAGCAGTTCTTC.